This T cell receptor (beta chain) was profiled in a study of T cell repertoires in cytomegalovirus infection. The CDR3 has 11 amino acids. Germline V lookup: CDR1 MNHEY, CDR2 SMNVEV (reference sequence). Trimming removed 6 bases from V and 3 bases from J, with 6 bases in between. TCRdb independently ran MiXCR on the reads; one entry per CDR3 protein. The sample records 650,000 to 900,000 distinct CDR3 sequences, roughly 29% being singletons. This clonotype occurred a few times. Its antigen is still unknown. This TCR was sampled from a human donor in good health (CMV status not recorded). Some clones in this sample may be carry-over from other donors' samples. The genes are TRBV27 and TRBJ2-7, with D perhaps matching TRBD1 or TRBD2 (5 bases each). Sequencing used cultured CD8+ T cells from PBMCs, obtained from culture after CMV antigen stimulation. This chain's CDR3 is CASRGVYEQYV. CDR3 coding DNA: TGTGCCAGCAGGGGGGTCTACGAGCAGTACGTC.